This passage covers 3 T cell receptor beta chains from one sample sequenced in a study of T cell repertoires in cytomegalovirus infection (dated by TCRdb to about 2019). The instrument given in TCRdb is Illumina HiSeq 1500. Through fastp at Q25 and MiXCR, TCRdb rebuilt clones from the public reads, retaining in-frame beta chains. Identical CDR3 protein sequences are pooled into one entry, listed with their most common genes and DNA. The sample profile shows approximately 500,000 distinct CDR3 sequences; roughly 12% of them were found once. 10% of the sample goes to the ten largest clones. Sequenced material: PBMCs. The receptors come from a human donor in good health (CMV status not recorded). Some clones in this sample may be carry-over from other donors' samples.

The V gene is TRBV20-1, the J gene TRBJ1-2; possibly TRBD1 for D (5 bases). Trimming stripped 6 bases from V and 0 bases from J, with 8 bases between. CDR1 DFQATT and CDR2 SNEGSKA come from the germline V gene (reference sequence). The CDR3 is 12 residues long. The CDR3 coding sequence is TGCAGTGCCGGGGGTACTAACTATGGCTACACCTTC. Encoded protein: CSAGGTNYGYTF.

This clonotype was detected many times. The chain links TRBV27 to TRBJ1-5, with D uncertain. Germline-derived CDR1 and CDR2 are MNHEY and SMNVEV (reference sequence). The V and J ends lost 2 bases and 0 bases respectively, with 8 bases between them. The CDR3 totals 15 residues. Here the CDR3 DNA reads TGTGCCAGCAGTTTAAGTAGGGATAGCAATCAGCCCCAGCATTTT. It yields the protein CASSLSRDSNQPQHF.

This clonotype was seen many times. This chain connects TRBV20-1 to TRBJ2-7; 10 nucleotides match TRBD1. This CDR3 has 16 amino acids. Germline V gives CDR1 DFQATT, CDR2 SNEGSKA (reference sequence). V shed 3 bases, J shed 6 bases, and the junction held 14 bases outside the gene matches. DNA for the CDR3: TGCAGTGCTAGGGGCCCGGGGACAGGGGCGAAAGGCGAGCAGTACTTC. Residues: CSARGPGTGAKGEQYF.